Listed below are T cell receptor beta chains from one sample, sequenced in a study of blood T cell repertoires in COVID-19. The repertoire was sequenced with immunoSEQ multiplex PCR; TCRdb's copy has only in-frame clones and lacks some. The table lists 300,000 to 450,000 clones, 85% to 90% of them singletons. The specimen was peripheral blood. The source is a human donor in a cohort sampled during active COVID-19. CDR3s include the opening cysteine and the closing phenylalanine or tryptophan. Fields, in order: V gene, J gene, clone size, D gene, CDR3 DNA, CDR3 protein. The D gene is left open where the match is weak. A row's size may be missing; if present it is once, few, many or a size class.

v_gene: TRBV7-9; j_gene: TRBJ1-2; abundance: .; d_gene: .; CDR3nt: TGTGCCAGCAGCTTATCAGGGGACTATGGCTACACCTTC; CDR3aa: CASSLSGDYGYTF
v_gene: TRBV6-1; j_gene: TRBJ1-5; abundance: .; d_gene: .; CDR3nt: TGTGCCAGCAGTGAAGCAGAGAGTCAGCCCCAGCATTTT; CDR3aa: CASSEAESQPQHF
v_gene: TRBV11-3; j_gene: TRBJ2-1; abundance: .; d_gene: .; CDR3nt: TGTGCCAGCAGCGCACCGCAGGGGAGCTCCTACAATGAGCAGTTCTTC; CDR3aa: CASSAPQGSSYNEQFF
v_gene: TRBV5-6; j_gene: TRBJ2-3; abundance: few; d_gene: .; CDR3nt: TGTGCCAGCAGGGGCGGGGCTAGCACAGATACGCAGTATTTT; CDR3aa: CASRGGASTDTQYF
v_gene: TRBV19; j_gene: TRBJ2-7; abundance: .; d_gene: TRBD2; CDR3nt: TGTGCCAGTAGTATTGGGGGGGGAACCTACGAGCAGTACTTC; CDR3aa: CASSIGGGTYEQYF
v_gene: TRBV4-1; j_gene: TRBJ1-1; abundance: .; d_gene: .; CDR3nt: TGCGCCAGCAGCCAAGTCCGGGGGGGTAGAGCTTTCTTT; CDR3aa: CASSQVRGGRAFF
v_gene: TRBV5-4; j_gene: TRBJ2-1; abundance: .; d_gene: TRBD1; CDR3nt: TGTGCCAGCAGCTTGGGACAGGGGGATGTCTATGAGCAGTTCTTC; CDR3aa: CASSLGQGDVYEQFF
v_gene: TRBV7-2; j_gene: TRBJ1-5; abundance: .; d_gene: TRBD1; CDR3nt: TGTGCCAGCAGCGCCGGGACAGCGAAACAGCCCCAGCATTTT; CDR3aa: CASSAGTAKQPQHF
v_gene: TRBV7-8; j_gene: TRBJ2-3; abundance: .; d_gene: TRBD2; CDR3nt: TGTGCCAGCAGCTTAGGGGCGGGTGCGGGGGACGCGTATTTT; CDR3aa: CASSLGAGAGDAYF
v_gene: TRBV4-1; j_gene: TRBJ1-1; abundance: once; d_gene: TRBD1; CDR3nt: TGCGCCAGCAGCCATGTGCTGCGGGACAGGACGAACACTGAAGCTTTCTTT; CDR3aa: CASSHVLRDRTNTEAFF
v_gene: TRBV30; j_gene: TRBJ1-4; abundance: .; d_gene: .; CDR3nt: TGTGCCTGGAGGGAGGGGCCATCCTTTAATGAAAAACTGTTTTTT; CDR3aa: CAWREGPSFNEKLFF
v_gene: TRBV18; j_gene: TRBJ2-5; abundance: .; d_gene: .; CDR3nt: TGTGCCAGCTCACCCTTTCGGACAGCGAGAAGAGGAGAGACCCAGTACTTC; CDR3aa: CASSPFRTARRGETQYF
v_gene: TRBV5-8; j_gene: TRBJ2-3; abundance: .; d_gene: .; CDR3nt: TGTGCCAGCAGCGCGGGGTCCGCAGATACGCAGTATTTT; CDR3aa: CASSAGSADTQYF
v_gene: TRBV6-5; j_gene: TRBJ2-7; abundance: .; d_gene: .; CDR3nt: TGTGCCAGCAGTTATTCCTCAGGGGACTACGAGCAGTACTTC; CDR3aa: CASSYSSGDYEQYF
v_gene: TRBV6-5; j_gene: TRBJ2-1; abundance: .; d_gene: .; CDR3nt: TGTGCCAGCAGTTACTCGTCCGGGGTTGGACAGTTCTTC; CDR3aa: CASSYSSGVGQFF
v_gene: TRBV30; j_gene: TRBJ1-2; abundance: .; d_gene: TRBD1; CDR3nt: TGTGCCTGGAGTGTAAGCGGGACAGGGTTAGGTACCTTC; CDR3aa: CAWSVSGTGLGTF
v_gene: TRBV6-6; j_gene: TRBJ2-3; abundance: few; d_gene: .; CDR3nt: TGTGCCAGCAGCTCGGGACAAGAAGACGTCACAGATACGCAGTATTTT; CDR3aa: CASSSGQEDVTDTQYF
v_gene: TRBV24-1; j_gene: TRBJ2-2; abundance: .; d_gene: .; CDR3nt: TGTGCCCCCTCACACAAATGCACCGGGGAGCTGTTTTTT; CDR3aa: CAPSHKCTGELFF
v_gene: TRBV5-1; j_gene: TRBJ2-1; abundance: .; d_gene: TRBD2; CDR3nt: TGCGCCAGCAGCTTGTTTGGGACTAGCGGGAGCTATGAGCAGTTCTTC; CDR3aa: CASSLFGTSGSYEQFF
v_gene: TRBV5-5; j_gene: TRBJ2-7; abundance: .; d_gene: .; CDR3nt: TGTGCCAGCAGCCGAGTCACCTCCTACGAGCAGTACTTC; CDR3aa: CASSRVTSYEQYF
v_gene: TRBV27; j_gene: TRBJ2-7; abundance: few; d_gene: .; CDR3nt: TGTGCCAGCAGTTTCGCACAGGGAGTCTACGAGCAGTACTTC; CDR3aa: CASSFAQGVYEQYF
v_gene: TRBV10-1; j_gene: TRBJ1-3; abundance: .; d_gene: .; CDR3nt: TGCGCCAGCCCTTACTCTGGAAACACCATATATTTT; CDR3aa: CASPYSGNTIYF
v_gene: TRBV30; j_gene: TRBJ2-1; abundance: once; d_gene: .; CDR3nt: TGTTCTTGGGGTTATGGGGCTTATGGTGAGCAGTTCTTC; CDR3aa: CSWGYGAYGEQFF
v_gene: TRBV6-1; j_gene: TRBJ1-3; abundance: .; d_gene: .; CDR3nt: TGTGCCAGCAGTGAATCATGGCCCAAAAACCTCGGAAACACCATATATTTT; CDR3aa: CASSESWPKNLGNTIYF
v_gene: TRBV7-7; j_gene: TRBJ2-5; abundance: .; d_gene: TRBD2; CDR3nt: TGTGCCAGCAGCTTATTGGTGGCGGGAGAGGGGGAGACCCAGTACTTC; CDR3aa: CASSLLVAGEGETQYF
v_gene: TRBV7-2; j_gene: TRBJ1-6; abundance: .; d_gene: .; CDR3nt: TGTGCCAGCAGCGCAGGTTGGGATAATTCACCCCTCCACTTT; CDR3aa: CASSAGWDNSPLHF
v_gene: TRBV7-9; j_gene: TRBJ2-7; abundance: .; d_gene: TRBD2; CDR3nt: TGTGCCAGCAGCGCCCTGAGGACTAGCGGGGGGGCGGGCGAGCAGTACTTC; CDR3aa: CASSALRTSGGAGEQYF